The 11 T cell receptor beta chains given below trace back to one sample, sequenced in a study of PD-1 blockade in mismatch repair-deficient tumors. Data came from immunoSEQ multiplex PCR; TCRdb stores just in-frame clones and leaves some out. The sample has over 30,000 clones, approximately 80% seen once. Sequenced here: PBMCs, sampled less than 7 weeks after starting pembrolizumab. The source is an adult with mismatch repair-deficient cancer.

This sequence joins TRBV4-1 and TRBJ2-5; 7 bases are a match to TRBD2. Matching the DNA end better, TRBJ2-7 makes the J call doubtful. Looked up from germline, CDR1 is MGHRA and CDR2 is YSYEKL. This CDR3 is 15 amino acids long. Here the CDR3 reads CASSQGSGLSYEQYF. The CDR3 DNA is TGCGCCAGCAGCCAAGGTAGCGGGCTCTCCTACGAGCAGTACTTC.

CDR3: CASSQWTMPEAFF. In nucleotides, the CDR3 is TGTGCCAGCAGCCAATGGACAATGCCTGAAGCTTTCTTT. This chain connects TRBV14 to TRBJ1-1; D is perhaps TRBD1 (5 bases). Germline CDR1 reads SGHDN; CDR2 reads FVKESK. The V and J ends lost 2 bases and 6 bases respectively, with 10 bases between them. CDR3 length equals 13 residues.

The chain uses TRBV5-1 and TRBJ2-5; 13 nucleotides align to TRBD2. V lost 2 bases, J lost 5 bases, and 6 bases stayed unmatched. Germline V gene sequence: CDR1 SGHRS, CDR2 YFSETQ. There are 16 residues in the CDR3. The CDR3 nucleotides read TGCGCCAGCAGCTTCTGGACTAGCGGGAGTTCGGAGACCCAGTACTTC. Translation gives CASSFWTSGSSETQYF.

The chain has TRBV19 and TRBJ1-1, with 9 positions matching TRBD1. The CDR3 consists of 13 residues. Germline CDR1 reads LNHDA; CDR2 reads SQIVND (reference sequence). Trimming removed 6 bases from V and 1 base from J; junction bases left unmatched: 0. The CDR3 sequence is CASRDRGNTEAFF. Here the CDR3 DNA reads TGTGCCAGTAGGGACAGGGGGAACACTGAAGCTTTCTTT.

The rearrangement links TRBV7-2 to TRBJ1-5; D remains ambiguous. The V gene's germline CDR1 is SGHTA and CDR2 FQGNSA. There are 13 residues in the CDR3. V was cut by 5 bases and J by 7 bases, with 12 bases left in between. The DNA for the CDR3 is TGTGCCAGCAGCCTGGGCCAGGCCCAGCCCCAGCATTTT. This translates into CASSLGQAQPQHF.

The genes are TRBV11-2 and TRBJ2-7; tentative D call: TRBD1 (6 bases). The V gene's germline CDR1 is SGHAT and CDR2 FQNNGV. The CDR3 contains 13 residues. The V end was cut by 1 base, the J end by 2 bases, with 6 bases between. The DNA for the CDR3 is TGTGCCAGCAGCTTAGGGACAGCCTACGAGCAGTACTTC. It codes for CASSLGTAYEQYF.

This clone was observed a handful of times. The chain recombines TRBV7-2 with TRBJ2-7, with D uncertain. V lost 1 base and J 3 bases, leaving 13 bases between the germline ends. CDR3 length: 15 residues. Germline V gene lookup returns CDR1 SGHTA and CDR2 FQGNSA. The CDR3 nucleotides read TGTGCCAGCAGCTTAGGGCCCCCCTCCGTCTACGAGCAGTACTTC. This encodes CASSLGPPSVYEQYF.

The chain employs TRBV19 and TRBJ2-1; 10 positions agree with TRBD2. V shed 5 bases and J 5 bases; nucleotides not matched to a gene: 6. The CDR3 contains 15 residues. Per germline, CDR1 LNHDA and CDR2 SQIVND (reference sequence). The CDR3, as DNA: TGTGCCAGTAGTCAGCTAGCGGGAGCCAACAATGAGCAGTTCTTC. It is translated as CASSQLAGANNEQFF.

V is TRBV7-2 and J is TRBJ2-1; 10 positions agree with TRBD2. The ends lost 2 bases at V and 7 bases at J; junction bases unmatched: 8. Germline V CDR1 and CDR2: SGHTA, FQGNSA. The CDR3 consists of 16 residues. Written as DNA, the CDR3 is TGTGCCAGCAGCTTAAGGCTAGCGGGAGTAGGTAATGAGCAGTTCTTC. This gives the protein CASSLRLAGVGNEQFF.

The CDR3 sequence is CASRAGQTNTGELFF. The DNA for the CDR3 is TGTGCCAGTAGAGCGGGACAAACGAACACCGGGGAGCTGTTTTTT. The chain recombines TRBV19 with TRBJ2-2; D is perhaps TRBD2 (7 bases). The germline V gene has CDR1 LNHDA and CDR2 SQIVND (reference sequence). This CDR3 spans 15 amino acids. Trimming took off 6 bases at V and 0 bases at J, with 11 bases between the two ends.

The genes are TRBV30 and TRBJ2-7; TRBD2 might be the D (6 bases). The V gene's germline CDR1 is GTSNPN and CDR2 SVGIG (reference sequence). The CDR3 totals 11 residues. V lost 0 bases to trimming and J lost 6 bases, with 6 bases between them. This chain's CDR3 is CAWSVGGEQYF. Here the CDR3 DNA reads TGTGCCTGGAGTGTGGGGGGCGAGCAGTACTTC.